This T cell receptor (beta chain) was identified during a study of regulatory T cells in long-lasting Graves disease. Study-level findings and limits: Shared public clonotypes totalled 2,741 in persistent patients, compared with some 920 in new patients.

For TCR beta, libraries came from iRepertoire HTBI primers and Arm-PCR of CDR3 regions. A single record per CDR3 protein comes from TCRdb applying MiXCR to the multiplex PCR reads. Found here are about 220,000 distinct CDR3 sequences, roughly 19% of them singletons; the top ten hold roughly 12%. V lost 5 bases to trimming and J lost 2 bases; unmatched junction nucleotides: 15. Germline V lookup: CDR1 MDHEN, CDR2 SYDVKM. The CDR3 spans 17 residues. On this clonotype itself: What it binds is not known.

The time point denotes: newly diagnosed GD, antithyroid drugs for less than 3 months. RNA extracted from PBMCs served as the sequencing template. The data also belong to a second study, concerning T cells in Graves' hyperthyroidism and ophthalmopathy. From that paper: In simple terms, a model built on 13 V-J features told ophthalmopathy apart from stable hyperthyroidism.

The chain has TRBV28 and TRBJ2-7, with 7 bases lining up with TRBD1. Specimen: peripheral blood mononuclear cells (PBMCs), collected at new diagnosis, from a patient treated with antithyroid drugs. This TCR was recovered from a young woman with Graves disease. The CDR3 sequence is CASSPPPGTVFPYEQYF. Here the CDR3 DNA reads TGTGCCAGCAGTCCCCCCCCAGGGACAGTCTTCCCCTACGAGCAGTACTTC.